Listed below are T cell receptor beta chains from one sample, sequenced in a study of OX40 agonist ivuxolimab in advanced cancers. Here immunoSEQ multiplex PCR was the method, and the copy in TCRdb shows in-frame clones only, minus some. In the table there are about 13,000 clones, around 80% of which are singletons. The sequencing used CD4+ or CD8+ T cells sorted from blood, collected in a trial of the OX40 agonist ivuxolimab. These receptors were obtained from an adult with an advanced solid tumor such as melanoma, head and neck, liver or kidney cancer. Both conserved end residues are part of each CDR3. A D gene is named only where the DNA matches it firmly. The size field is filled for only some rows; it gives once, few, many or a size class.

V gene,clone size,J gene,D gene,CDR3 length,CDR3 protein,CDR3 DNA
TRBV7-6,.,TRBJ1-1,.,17,CASSQGTAIAPNTEAFF,TGTGCCAGCAGCCAAGGGACGGCTATCGCACCGAACACTGAAGCTTTCTTT
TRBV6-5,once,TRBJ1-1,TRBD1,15,CASSYVDRESAEAFF,TGTGCCAGCAGTTACGTGGACAGGGAGAGCGCTGAAGCTTTCTTT
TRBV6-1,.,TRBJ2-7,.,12,CASPGGTYEQYF,TGTGCCAGCCCCGGCGGTACCTACGAGCAGTACTTC
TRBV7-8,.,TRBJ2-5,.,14,CASSSRGVQETQYF,TGTGCCAGCAGCTCCAGAGGAGTCCAAGAGACCCAGTACTTC
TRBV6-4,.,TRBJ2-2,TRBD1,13,CAGTDRKAGELFF,TGTGCCGGGACGGACAGGAAGGCCGGGGAGCTGTTTTTT
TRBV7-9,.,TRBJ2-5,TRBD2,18,CASSSRPLAGAPVRTQYF,TGTGCCAGCAGCTCGAGACCCCTAGCGGGGGCCCCAGTTCGGACCCAGTACTTC
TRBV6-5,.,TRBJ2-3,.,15,CASSNGQYTTDTQYF,TGTGCCAGCAGCAACGGACAGTACACCACAGATACGCAGTATTTT
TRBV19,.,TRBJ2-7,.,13,CASRPDKGREQYF,TGTGCCAGTAGGCCCGACAAAGGCCGCGAGCAGTACTTC
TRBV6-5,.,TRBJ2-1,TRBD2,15,CASSYRLAGINEQFF,TGTGCCAGCAGTTACCGACTAGCGGGTATCAATGAGCAGTTCTTC
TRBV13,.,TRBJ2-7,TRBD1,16,CASSATATGTGYEQYF,TGTGCCAGCAGCGCGACGGCGACCGGGACAGGCTACGAGCAGTACTTC
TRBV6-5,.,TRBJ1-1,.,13,CASSHSGNTEAFF,TGTGCCAGCAGTCACAGTGGAAACACTGAAGCTTTCTTT
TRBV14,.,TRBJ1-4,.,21,CASSQDPISGLGVSSDEKLFF,TGTGCCAGCAGCCAAGATCCAATCTCGGGACTAGGGGTCTCTAGCGATGAAAAACTGTTTTTT
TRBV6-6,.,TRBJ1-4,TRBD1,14,CASRVTGGSEKLFF,TGTGCCAGCAGGGTGACAGGGGGAAGCGAAAAACTGTTTTTT
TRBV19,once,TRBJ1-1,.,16,CASSIDLDTVNTEAFF,TGTGCCAGTAGTATAGATCTCGACACGGTGAACACTGAAGCTTTCTTT
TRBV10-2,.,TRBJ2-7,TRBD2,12,CASGMGGNEQYF,TGCGCCAGCGGTATGGGGGGGAACGAGCAGTACTTC
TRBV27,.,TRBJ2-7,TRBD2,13,CAVSGTSEDEQYF,TGTGCCGTCTCCGGGACTAGCGAAGACGAGCAGTACTTC